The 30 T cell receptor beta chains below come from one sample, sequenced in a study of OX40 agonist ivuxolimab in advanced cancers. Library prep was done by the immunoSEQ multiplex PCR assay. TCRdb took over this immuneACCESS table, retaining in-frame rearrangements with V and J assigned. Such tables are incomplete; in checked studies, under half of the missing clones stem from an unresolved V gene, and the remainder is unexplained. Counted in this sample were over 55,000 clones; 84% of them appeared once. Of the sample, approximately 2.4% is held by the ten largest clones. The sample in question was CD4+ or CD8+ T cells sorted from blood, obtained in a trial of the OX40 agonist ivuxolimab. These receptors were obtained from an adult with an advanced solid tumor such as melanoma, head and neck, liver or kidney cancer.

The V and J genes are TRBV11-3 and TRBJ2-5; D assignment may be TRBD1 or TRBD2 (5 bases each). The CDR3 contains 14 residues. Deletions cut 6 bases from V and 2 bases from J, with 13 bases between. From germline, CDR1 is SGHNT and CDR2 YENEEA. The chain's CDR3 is CASSSGAGQETQYF. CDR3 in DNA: TGTGCCAGCAGTTCCGGGGCAGGTCAAGAGACCCAGTACTTC.

The CDR3, as DNA: TGTGCCAGCAGCGCCAAGACAGGCACAGATACGCAGTATTTT. Its protein is CASSAKTGTDTQYF. The chain carries TRBV5-6 and TRBJ2-3; tentative D call: TRBD1 (5 bases). Germline CDR1 SGHDT, CDR2 YYEEEE. This CDR3 region has 14 residues. Trimming took 4 bases from V and 1 from J, leaving 10 bases between them.

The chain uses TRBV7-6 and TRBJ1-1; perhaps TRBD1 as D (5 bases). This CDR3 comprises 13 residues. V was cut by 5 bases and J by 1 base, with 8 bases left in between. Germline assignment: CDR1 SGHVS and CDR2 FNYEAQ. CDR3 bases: TGTGCCAGCAGCAAACAGGAGAACACTGAAGCTTTCTTT. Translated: CASSKQENTEAFF. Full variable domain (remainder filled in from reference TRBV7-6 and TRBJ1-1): GAGVSQSPRYKVTKRGQDVALRCDPISGHVSLYWYRQALGQGPEFLTYFNYEAQQDKSGLPNDRFSAERPEGSISTLTIQRTEQRDSAMYRCASSKQENTEAFFGQGTRLTVV.

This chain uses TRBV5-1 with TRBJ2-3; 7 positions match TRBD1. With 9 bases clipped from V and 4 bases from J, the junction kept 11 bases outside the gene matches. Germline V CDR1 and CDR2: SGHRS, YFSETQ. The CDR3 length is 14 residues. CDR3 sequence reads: CATGIRGPPDTQYF. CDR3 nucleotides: TGCGCCACTGGGATAAGGGGGCCCCCAGATACGCAGTATTTT.

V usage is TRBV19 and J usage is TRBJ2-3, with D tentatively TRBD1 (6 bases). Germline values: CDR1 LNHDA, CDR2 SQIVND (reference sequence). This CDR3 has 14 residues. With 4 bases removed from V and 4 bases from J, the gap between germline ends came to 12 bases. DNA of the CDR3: TGTGCCAGTAGTAGCCAGCCAGGGGCAGATACGCAGTATTTT. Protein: CASSSQPGADTQYF. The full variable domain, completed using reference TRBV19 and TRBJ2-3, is DGGITQSPKYLFRKEGQNVTLSCEQNLNHDAMYWYRQDPGQGLRLIYYSQIVNDFQKGDIAEGYSVSREKKESFPLTVTSAQKNPTAFYLCASSSQPGADTQYFGPGTRLTVL.

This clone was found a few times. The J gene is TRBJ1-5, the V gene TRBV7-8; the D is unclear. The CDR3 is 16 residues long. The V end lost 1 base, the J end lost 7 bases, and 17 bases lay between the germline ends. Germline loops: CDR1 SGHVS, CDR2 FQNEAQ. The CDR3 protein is CASSLGPGQSGQPQHF. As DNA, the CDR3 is TGTGCCAGCAGCTTAGGGCCGGGTCAATCCGGGCAGCCCCAGCATTTT.

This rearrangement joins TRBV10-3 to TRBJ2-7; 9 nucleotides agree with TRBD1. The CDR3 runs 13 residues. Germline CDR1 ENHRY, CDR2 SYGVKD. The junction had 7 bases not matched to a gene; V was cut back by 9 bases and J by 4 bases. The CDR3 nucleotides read TGTGCCATAAACGGACAGGGGACTTACGAGCAGTACTTC. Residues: CAINGQGTYEQYF.

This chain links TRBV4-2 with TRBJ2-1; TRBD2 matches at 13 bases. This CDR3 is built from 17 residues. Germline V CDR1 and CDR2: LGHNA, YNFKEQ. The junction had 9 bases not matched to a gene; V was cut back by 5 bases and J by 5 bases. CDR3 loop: CASSMETSGGAHNEQFF. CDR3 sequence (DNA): TGTGCCAGCAGCATGGAAACTAGCGGGGGGGCCCACAATGAGCAGTTCTTC.

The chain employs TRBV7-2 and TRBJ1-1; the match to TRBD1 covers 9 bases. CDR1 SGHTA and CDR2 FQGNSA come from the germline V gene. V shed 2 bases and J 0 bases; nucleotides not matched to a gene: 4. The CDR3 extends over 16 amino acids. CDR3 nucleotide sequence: TGTGCCAGCAGCTTACAACAGGGGGCCATGAACACTGAAGCTTTCTTT. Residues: CASSLQQGAMNTEAFF.

Here the CDR3 DNA reads TGTGCCAGCAGTTACCAACCCCCTGGGGGCTACACCTTC. Translation: CASSYQPPGGYTF. V is TRBV6-5 and J is TRBJ1-2; D ambiguous. Trimming took off 2 bases at V and 8 bases at J, with 12 bases between the two ends. There are 13 residues in the CDR3. Per germline, CDR1 MNHEY and CDR2 SVGAGI.

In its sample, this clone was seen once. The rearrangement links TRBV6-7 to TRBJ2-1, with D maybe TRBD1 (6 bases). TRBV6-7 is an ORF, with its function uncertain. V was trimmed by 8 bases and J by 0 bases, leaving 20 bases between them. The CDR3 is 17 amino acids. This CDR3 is CASSTYFTGSSYNEQFF. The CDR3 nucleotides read TGTGCCAGCTCGACCTATTTCACAGGGAGCTCCTACAATGAGCAGTTCTTC.

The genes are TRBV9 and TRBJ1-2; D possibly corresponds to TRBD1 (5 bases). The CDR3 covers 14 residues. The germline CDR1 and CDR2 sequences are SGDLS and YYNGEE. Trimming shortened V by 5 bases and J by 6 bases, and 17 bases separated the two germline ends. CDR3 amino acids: CASSASGRANGYTF. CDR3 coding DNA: TGTGCCAGCAGTGCAAGTGGCAGGGCAAATGGCTACACCTTC. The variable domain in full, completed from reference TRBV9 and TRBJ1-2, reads DSGVTQTPKHLITATGQRVTLRCSPRSGDLSVYWYQQSLDQGLQFLIQYYNGEERAKGNILERFSAQQFPDLHSELNLSSLELGDSALYFCASSASGRANGYTFGSGTRLTVV.

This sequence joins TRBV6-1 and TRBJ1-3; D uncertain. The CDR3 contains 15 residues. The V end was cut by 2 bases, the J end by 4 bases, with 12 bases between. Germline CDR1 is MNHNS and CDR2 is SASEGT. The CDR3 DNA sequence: TGTGCCAGCAGTGAACAGACGACAACAGGAAACACCATATATTTT. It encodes CASSEQTTTGNTIYF.

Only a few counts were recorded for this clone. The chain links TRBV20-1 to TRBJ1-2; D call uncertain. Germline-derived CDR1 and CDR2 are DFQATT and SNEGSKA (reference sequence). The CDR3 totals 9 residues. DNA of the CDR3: TGCAGCGGAGGGCGGGGCTACACCTTC. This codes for CSGGRGYTF.

The DNA of the CDR3 is TGTGCCAGCAGGGCAGTCACCGGGGAGCTGTTTTTT. Its protein product is CASRAVTGELFF. V and J are TRBV6-4 and TRBJ2-2; D unclear. Germline CDR1 MRHNA, CDR2 SNTAGT. The V and J ends lost 6 bases and 4 bases respectively, with 6 bases between them. The CDR3 runs 12 residues.

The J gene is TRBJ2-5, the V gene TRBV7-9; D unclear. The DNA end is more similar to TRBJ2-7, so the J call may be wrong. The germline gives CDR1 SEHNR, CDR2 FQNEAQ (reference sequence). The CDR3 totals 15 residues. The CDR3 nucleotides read TGTGCCAGCAGCATGACGGACCTTAGCTCCTACGAGCAGTACTTC. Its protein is CASSMTDLSSYEQYF.

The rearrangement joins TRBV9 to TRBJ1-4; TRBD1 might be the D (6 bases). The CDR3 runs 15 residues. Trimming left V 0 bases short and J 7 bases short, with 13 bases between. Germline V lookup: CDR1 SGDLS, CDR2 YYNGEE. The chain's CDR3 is CASSVGTGTIEKLFF. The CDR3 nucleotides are TGTGCCAGCAGCGTAGGTACAGGGACGATTGAAAAACTGTTTTTT.

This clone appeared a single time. CDR3 loop: CASSRHEQLPYQPQHF. As DNA, the CDR3 is TGTGCCAGTAGTAGACACGAACAACTCCCTTATCAGCCCCAGCATTTT. The V call is TRBV19, the J call TRBJ1-5; D is uncertain. The CDR3 totals 16 residues. Germline V lookup: CDR1 LNHDA, CDR2 SQIVND (reference sequence). The V gene lost 4 bases and the J gene lost 5 bases, with 18 bases spanning the gap.

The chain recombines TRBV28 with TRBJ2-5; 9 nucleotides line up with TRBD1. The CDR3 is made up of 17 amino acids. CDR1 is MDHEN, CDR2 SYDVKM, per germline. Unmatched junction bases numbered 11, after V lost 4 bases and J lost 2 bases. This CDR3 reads CASSSLGDRVQQETQYF. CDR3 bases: TGTGCCAGCAGTTCCCTCGGGGACAGGGTTCAGCAAGAGACCCAGTACTTC.

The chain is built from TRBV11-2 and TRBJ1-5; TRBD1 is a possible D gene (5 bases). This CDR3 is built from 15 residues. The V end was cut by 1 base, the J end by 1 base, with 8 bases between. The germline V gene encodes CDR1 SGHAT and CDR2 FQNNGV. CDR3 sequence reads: CASSLGRDSNQPQHF. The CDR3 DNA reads TGTGCCAGCAGCTTAGGGCGGGACAGCAATCAGCCCCAGCATTTT.

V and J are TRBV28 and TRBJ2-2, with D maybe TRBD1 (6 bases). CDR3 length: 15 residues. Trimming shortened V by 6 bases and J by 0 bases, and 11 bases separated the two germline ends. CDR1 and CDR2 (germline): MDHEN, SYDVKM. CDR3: CASRLGQSNTGELFF. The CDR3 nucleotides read TGTGCCAGCAGACTTGGACAGTCGAACACCGGGGAGCTGTTTTTT.

The CDR3 reads CASSSGDRFNQPQHF. CDR3 bases: TGTGCCAGCTCATCTGGGGACAGGTTCAATCAGCCCCAGCATTTT. This chain joins TRBV18 and TRBJ1-5, with 8 positions matching TRBD1. CDR3 length: 15 residues. V trimming: 5 bases; J trimming: 3 bases; junction bases outside the gene matches: 6. Germline CDR1 KGHSH, CDR2 LQKENI.

The CDR3 DNA follows: TGTGCCAGCAGAAGCAGCGGGGGGGCCATGAAGACCCAGTACTTC. Its protein product is CASRSSGGAMKTQYF. This rearrangement joins TRBV2 to TRBJ2-5; 10 bases fit TRBD2. J was trimmed by 6 bases and V by 6 bases; bases with no gene match: 10. Germline-derived CDR1 and CDR2 are SNHLY and FYNNEI. The CDR3 runs to 15 residues. Full variable domain (remainder filled in from reference TRBV2 and TRBJ2-5): EPEVTQTPSHQVTQMGQEVILRCVPISNHLYFYWYRQILGQKVEFLVSFYNNEISEKSEIFDDQFSVERPDGSNFTLKIRSTKLEDSAMYFCASRSSGGAMKTQYFGPGTRLLVL.

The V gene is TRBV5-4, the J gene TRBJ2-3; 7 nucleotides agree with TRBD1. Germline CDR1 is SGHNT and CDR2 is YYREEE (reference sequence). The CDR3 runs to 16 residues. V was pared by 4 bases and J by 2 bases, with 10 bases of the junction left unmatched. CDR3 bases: TGTGCCAGCAGCCCTAACAGGGGAGCCTCCACAGATACGCAGTATTTT. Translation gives CASSPNRGASTDTQYF.

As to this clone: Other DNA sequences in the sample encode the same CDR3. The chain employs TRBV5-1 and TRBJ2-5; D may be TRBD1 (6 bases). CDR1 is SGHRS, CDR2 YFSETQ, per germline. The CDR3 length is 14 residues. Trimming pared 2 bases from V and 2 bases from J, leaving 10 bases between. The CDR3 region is CASSFPGAQETQYF. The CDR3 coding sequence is TGCGCCAGCAGCTTCCCAGGGGCTCAAGAGACCCAGTACTTC.

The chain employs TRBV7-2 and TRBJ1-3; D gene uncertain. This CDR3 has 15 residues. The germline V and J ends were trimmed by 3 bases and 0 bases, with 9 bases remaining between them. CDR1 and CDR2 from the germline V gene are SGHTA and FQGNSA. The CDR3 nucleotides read TGTGCCAGCAGCTTGGAAGCCAGCTCTGGAAACACCATATATTTT. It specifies CASSLEASSGNTIYF.

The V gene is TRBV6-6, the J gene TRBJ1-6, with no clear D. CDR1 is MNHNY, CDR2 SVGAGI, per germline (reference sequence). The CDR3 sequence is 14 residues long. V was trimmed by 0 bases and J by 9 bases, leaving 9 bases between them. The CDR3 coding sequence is TGTGCCAGCAGTTACTCGGGTATTAGTTCACCCCTCCACTTT. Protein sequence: CASSYSGISSPLHF.

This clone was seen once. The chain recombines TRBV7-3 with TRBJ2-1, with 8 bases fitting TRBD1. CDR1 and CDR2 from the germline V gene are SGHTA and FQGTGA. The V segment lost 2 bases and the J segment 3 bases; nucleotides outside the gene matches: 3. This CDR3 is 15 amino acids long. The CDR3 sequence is CASSLAGGDYNEQFF. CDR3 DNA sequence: TGTGCCAGCAGCTTAGCAGGGGGCGACTACAATGAGCAGTTCTTC.

The CDR3 sequence: CASSFAFADRRDSYNSPLHF. Written as DNA, the CDR3 is TGTGCCAGCAGCTTTGCCTTCGCCGACAGGAGAGACTCCTATAATTCACCCCTCCACTTT. V is TRBV12-1 and J is TRBJ1-6; the table's D call, TRBD1, was not checked against the DNA. TRBV12-1 represents a pseudogene. The CDR3 covers 20 residues.

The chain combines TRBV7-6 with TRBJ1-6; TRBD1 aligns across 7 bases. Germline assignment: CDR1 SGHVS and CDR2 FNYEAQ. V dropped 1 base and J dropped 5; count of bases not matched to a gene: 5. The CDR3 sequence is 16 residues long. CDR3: CASSLVGQPNNSPLHF. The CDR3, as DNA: TGTGCCAGCAGCTTAGTGGGACAGCCTAATAATTCACCCCTCCACTTT.